Below, 18 T cell receptor beta chains from the same sample are listed, as sequenced in a study of cytomegalovirus exposure and HLA in healthy donors. Clones were read by immunoSEQ multiplex PCR, and TCRdb kept only the in-frame ones, dropping some. The table shows fewer than 150,000 clones, with around nine tenths occurring only once. The sequenced sample consisted of PBMCs. The receptor source for this set is a woman aged 18-29 years in good health and CMV-seropositive.

The CDR3 nucleotides read TGTGCCAGCAGCCCCGGGACTAGCGGGATTTACTTC. Translating gives CASSPGTSGIYF. The chain employs TRBV7-9 and TRBJ2-7; 13 nucleotides agree with TRBD2. Germline V gene sequence: CDR1 SEHNR, CDR2 FQNEAQ (reference sequence). With 5 bases clipped from V and 13 bases from J, the junction kept 5 bases outside the gene matches. CDR3 length: 12 residues.

This chain connects TRBV5-4 to TRBJ2-5; 8 bases align to TRBD1. The CDR3 contains 16 residues. Trimming took 5 bases from V and 5 from J; bases not matched to a gene: 14. CDR1 and CDR2 from the germline V gene are SGHNT and YYREEE (reference sequence). In DNA form, the CDR3 reads TGTGCCAGCAGTTATGTAAGAGGACAGGGAGACGAGACCCAGTACTTC. Translated, it gives CASSYVRGQGDETQYF. Using reference TRBV5-4 and TRBJ2-5 for the parts outside the CDR3, the full variable domain is ETGVTQSPTHLIKTRGQQVTLRCSSQSGHNTVSWYQQALGQGPQFIFQYYREEENGRGNFPPRFSGLQFPNYSSELNVNALELDDSALYLCASSYVRGQGDETQYFGPGTRLLVL.

This chain connects TRBV7-9 to TRBJ2-2; D is ambiguous. V was pared by 2 bases and J by 5 bases, with 3 bases between. This CDR3 contains 12 residues. Germline assignment: CDR1 SEHNR and CDR2 FQNEAQ (reference sequence). DNA of the CDR3: TGTGCCAGCAGCTTACGTACCGGGGAGCTGTTTTTT. It codes for CASSLRTGELFF. The full variable domain, with the rest looked up from reference TRBV7-9 and TRBJ2-2, is DTGVSQNPRHKITKRGQNVTFRCDPISEHNRLYWYRQTLGQGPEFLTYFQNEAQLEKSRLLSDRFSAERPKGSFSTLEIQRTEQGDSAMYLCASSLRTGELFFGEGSRLTVL.

The chain couples TRBV5-4 to TRBJ2-5; TRBD2 matches 12 bases. CDR1 and CDR2 (germline): SGHNT, YYREEE (reference sequence). The length of the CDR3 is 15 residues. V trimming: 3 bases; J trimming: 3 bases; junction bases outside the gene matches: 3. DNA for the CDR3: TGTGCCAGCAGCTCGCGACTAGCGGGGGAAGAGACCCAGTACTTC. Protein: CASSSRLAGEETQYF.

The chain couples TRBV19 to TRBJ1-5; tentative D call: TRBD1 (6 bases). Germline V gene lookup returns CDR1 LNHDA and CDR2 SQIVND (reference sequence). The CDR3 loop spans 15 amino acids. Trimming removed 6 bases from V and 5 bases from J, with 17 bases in between. CDR3 sequence (DNA): TGTGCCAGTAGGTGGGGCCAGGGGCATGATCAGCCCCAGCATTTT. Translating it yields CASRWGQGHDQPQHF.

The CDR3 loop is CASSLKLAGIPDEQYF. CDR3 DNA: TGTGCCAGCAGCTTGAAGCTAGCGGGGATCCCAGACGAGCAGTACTTC. J is TRBJ2-7 and V is TRBV7-6; 9 bases align to TRBD2. Losses at the gene ends were 3 bases for V and 5 bases for J; bases not matched to a gene: 11. Germline CDR1 SGHVS, CDR2 FNYEAQ. This CDR3 has 16 amino acids.

This rearrangement joins TRBV15 to TRBJ2-5; 8 nucleotides match TRBD1. The CDR3 extends over 15 amino acids. Per the germline V gene, CDR1 is LNHNV and CDR2 is YYDKDF (reference sequence). Losses at the gene ends were 5 bases for V and 4 bases for J; bases not matched to a gene: 9. The DNA of the CDR3 is TGTGCCACCAGCTTTTCAGGGGGCCAAGTAGAGACCCAGTACTTC. Protein: CATSFSGGQVETQYF.

This clone was seen a single time. The rearrangement links TRBV4-1 to TRBJ2-2; D is possibly TRBD1 (5 bases). The CDR3 is 17 residues long. The ends were cut back, 0 bases at V and 6 bases at J, with 17 bases in the middle. Germline-derived CDR1 and CDR2 are MGHRA and YSYEKL. In DNA form, the CDR3 reads TGCGCCAGCAGCCAAGAATTAGGGGTGCGAGGTGCCGGGGAGCTGTTTTTT. It encodes CASSQELGVRGAGELFF.

The chain employs TRBV5-4 and TRBJ2-7; 12 nucleotides line up with TRBD2. Germline loops: CDR1 SGHNT, CDR2 YYREEE (reference sequence). The V and J ends lost 4 bases and 6 bases, in that order; junction bases with no gene match: 11. CDR3 length: 16 residues. CDR3 protein: CASSLHRLAGVSEQYF. DNA of the CDR3: TGTGCCAGCAGCCTCCACCGACTAGCGGGGGTATCCGAGCAGTACTTC.

The chain links TRBV18 to TRBJ2-7, with 7 bases matching TRBD1. Trimming took 2 bases from V and 2 from J; bases not matched to a gene: 6. Germline V gene sequence: CDR1 KGHSH, CDR2 LQKENI. This CDR3 spans 15 amino acids. The CDR3 DNA reads as TGTGCCAGCTCACCATCAAACAGGGGTCCCTACGAGCAGTACTTC. It yields the protein CASSPSNRGPYEQYF.

The chain is built from TRBV19 and TRBJ2-1; 8 bases line up with TRBD2. The ends lost 1 base at V and 3 bases at J; junction bases unmatched: 2. This CDR3 is built from 15 residues. CDR1 LNHDA and CDR2 SQIVND come from the germline V gene (reference sequence). The CDR3, as DNA: TGTGCCAGTAGTATAGTAGCGGGGTTCTACAATGAGCAGTTCTTC. This translates into CASSIVAGFYNEQFF.

V gene TRBV18 combines with J gene TRBJ1-2; a weak D match, TRBD1 (5 bases). CDR1 is KGHSH, CDR2 LQKENI, per germline. With 3 bases removed from V and 8 bases from J, the gap between germline ends came to 16 bases. The CDR3 has 14 amino acids. Here the CDR3 DNA reads TGTGCCAGCTCACCTCAGGAGGGGAAACACGGCTACACCTTC. It yields the protein CASSPQEGKHGYTF.

A single count supports this clone. CDR3 sequence reads: CASSRGGGASQPQHF. For the CDR3, the DNA is TGTGCCAGCAGCCGAGGTGGAGGGGCGAGTCAGCCCCAGCATTTT. The chain links TRBV7-9 to TRBJ1-5; TRBD1 is a possible D gene (5 bases). The V gene's germline CDR1 is SEHNR and CDR2 FQNEAQ (reference sequence). This CDR3 contains 15 residues. V lost 5 bases, J lost 6 bases, and 17 bases lay in between.

This clone was seen only a few times. The CDR3 coding sequence is TGTGCCAGCAGTTCAAATCTAGCGTCTGGTTCCTACAATGAGCAGTTCTTC. Translation gives CASSSNLASGSYNEQFF. The rearrangement joins TRBV2 to TRBJ2-1; tentative D call: TRBD2 (6 bases). Germline CDR1 reads SNHLY; CDR2 reads FYNNEI. This CDR3 has 17 residues. V was trimmed by 5 bases and J by 1 base, leaving 18 bases between them.

As regards this clone: One end of the junction is discordant with germline, which a read error may explain. This chain joins TRBV7-7 and TRBJ2-3; 11 bases are a match to TRBD1. The CDR3 covers 14 residues. CDR1 and CDR2 from the germline V gene are SSHAT and FNYEAQ (reference sequence). The CDR3: CASSLGQGGDTQYF. The DNA for the CDR3 is TGTGCTAGCAGCTTGGGACAGGGGGGGGATACGCAGTATTTT.

In its sample, this clone was seen once. V is TRBV14 and J is TRBJ1-2; 7 bases fit TRBD1. There are 15 residues in the CDR3. Trimming at V came to 4 bases and at J to 2 bases, leaving 7 bases not matched to a gene. Germline CDR1 is SGHDN and CDR2 is FVKESK. The CDR3, as DNA: TGTGCCAGCAGCCTTACAGGGGTCTCCAACTATGGCTACACCTTC. This gives the protein CASSLTGVSNYGYTF. Full variable domain (rest looked up from reference TRBV14 and TRBJ1-2): EAGVTQFPSHSVIEKGQTVTLRCDPISGHDNLYWYRRVMGKEIKFLLHFVKESKQDESGMPNNRFLAERTGGTYSTLKVQPAELEDSGVYFCASSLTGVSNYGYTFGSGTRLTVV.

V and J are TRBV28 and TRBJ1-1, with 7 bases fitting TRBD1. Looked up from germline, CDR1 is MDHEN and CDR2 is SYDVKM. The V and J ends lost 4 bases and 4 bases, in that order; junction bases with no gene match: 12. This CDR3 is 16 amino acids long. CDR3 protein: CASSSPLTGWITEAFF. CDR3 nucleotides: TGTGCCAGCAGTTCACCATTGACAGGGTGGATCACTGAAGCTTTCTTT.

This clone was counted a single time. The chain joins TRBV19 to TRBJ1-2; tentative D call: TRBD1 (6 bases). The CDR3 sequence is 13 residues long. The germline V and J ends were trimmed by 3 bases and 5 bases, with 10 bases remaining between them. Germline CDR1 is LNHDA and CDR2 is SQIVND (reference sequence). CDR3: CASSMWQGYGYTF. The CDR3, as DNA: TGTGCCAGTAGTATGTGGCAGGGGTATGGCTACACCTTC.